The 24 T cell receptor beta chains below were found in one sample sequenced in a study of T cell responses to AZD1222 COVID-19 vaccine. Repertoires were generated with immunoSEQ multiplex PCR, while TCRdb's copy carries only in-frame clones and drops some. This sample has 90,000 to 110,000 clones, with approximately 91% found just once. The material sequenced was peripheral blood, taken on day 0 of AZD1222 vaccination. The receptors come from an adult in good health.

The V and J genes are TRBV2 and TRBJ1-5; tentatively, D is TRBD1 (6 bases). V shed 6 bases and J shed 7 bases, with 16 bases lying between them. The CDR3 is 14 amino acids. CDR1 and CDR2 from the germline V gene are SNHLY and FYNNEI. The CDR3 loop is CASSYPGGSQPQHF. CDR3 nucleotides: TGTGCCAGCAGCTATCCGGGGGGCTCGCAGCCCCAGCATTTT. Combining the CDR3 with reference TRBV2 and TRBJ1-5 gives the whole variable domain EPEVTQTPSHQVTQMGQEVILRCVPISNHLYFYWYRQILGQKVEFLVSFYNNEISEKSEIFDDQFSVERPDGSNFTLKIRSTKLEDSAMYFCASSYPGGSQPQHFGDGTRLSIL.

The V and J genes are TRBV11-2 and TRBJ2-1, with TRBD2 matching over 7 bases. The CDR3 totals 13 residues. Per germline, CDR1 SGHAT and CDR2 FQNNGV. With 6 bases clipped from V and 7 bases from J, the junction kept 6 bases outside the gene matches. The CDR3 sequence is CASRSGLTNEQFF. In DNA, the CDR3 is TGTGCCAGCAGATCGGGACTAACTAATGAGCAGTTCTTC.

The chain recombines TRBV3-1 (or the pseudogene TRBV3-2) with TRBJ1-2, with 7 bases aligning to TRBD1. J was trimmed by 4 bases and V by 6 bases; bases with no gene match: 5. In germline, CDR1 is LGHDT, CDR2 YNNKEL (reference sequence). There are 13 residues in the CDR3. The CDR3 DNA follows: TGTGCCAGCAGTCAGGGGGATCCCTATGGCTACACCTTC. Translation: CASSQGDPYGYTF.

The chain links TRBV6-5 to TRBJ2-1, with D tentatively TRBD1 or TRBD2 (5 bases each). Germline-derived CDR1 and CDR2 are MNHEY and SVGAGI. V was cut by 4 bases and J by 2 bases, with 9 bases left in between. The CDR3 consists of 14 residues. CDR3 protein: CASSFPGPYNEQFF. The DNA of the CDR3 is TGTGCCAGCAGTTTCCCGGGACCCTACAATGAGCAGTTCTTC.

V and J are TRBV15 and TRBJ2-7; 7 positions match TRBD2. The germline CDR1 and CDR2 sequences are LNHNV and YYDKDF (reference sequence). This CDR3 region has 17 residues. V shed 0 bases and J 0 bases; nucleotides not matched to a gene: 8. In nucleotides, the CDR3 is TGTGCCACCAGCAGAGAGGGGGAGGAGCGGGACTCCTACGAGCAGTACTTC. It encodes CATSREGEERDSYEQYF.

CDR3 amino acids: CASSRGRGIDTGELFF. CDR3 DNA sequence: TGTGCCAGCAGCCGGGGGAGGGGAATCGACACCGGGGAGCTGTTTTTT. J is TRBJ2-2 and V is TRBV7-2; TRBD2 aligns across 7 bases. V lost 5 bases and J lost 3; bases outside the gene matches: 9. Germline CDR1 reads SGHTA; CDR2 reads FQGNSA. The CDR3 contains 16 residues.

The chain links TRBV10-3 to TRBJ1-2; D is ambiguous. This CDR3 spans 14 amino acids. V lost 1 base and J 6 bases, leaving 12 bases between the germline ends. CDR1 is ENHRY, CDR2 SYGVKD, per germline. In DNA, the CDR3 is TGTGCCATCAGTGAGTTTCAGTCAACGGATGGCTACACCTTC. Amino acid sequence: CAISEFQSTDGYTF.

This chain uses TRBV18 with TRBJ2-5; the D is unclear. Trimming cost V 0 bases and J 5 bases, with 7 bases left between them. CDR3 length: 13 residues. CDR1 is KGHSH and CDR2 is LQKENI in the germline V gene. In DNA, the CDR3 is TGTGCCAGCTCACCACCCGTTGGGGAGACCCAGTACTTC. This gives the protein CASSPPVGETQYF. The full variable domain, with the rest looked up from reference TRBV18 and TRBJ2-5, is NAGVMQNPRHLVRRRGQEARLRCSPMKGHSHVYWYRQLPEEGLKFMVYLQKENIIDESGMPKERFSAEFPKEGPSILRIQQVVRGDSAAYFCASSPPVGETQYFGPGTRLLVL.

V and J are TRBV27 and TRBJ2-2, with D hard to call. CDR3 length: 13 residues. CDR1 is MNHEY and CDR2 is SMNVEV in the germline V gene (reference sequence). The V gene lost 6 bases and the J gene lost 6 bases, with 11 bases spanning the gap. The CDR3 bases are TGTGCCAGCAGGGATACCGGCTCCGGGGAGCTGTTTTTT. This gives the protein CASRDTGSGELFF.

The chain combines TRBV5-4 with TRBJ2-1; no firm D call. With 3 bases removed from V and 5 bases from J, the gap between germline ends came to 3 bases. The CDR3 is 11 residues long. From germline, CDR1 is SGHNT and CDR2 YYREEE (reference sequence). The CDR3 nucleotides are TGTGCCAGCAGCTCGAACAATGAGCAGTTCTTC. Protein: CASSSNNEQFF.

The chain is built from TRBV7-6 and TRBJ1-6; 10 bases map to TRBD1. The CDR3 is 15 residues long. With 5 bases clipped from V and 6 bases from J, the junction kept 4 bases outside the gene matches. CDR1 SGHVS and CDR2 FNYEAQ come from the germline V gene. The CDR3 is CASSAGTGVNSPLHF. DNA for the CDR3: TGTGCCAGCAGCGCCGGGACAGGGGTTAATTCACCCCTCCACTTT.

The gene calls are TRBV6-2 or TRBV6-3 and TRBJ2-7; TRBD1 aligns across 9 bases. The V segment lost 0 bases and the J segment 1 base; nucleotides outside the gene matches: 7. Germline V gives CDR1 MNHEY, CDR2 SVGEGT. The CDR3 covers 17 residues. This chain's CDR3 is CASSYSLPGTGSYEQYF. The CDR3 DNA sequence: TGTGCCAGCAGTTACTCCCTACCCGGGACAGGGTCCTACGAGCAGTACTTC.

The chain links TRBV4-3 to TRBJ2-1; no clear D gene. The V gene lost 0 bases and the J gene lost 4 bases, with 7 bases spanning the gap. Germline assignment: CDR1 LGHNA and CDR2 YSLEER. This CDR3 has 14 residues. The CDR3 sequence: CASSQDRAYNEQFF. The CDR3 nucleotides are TGCGCCAGCAGCCAAGATCGAGCGTACAATGAGCAGTTCTTC.

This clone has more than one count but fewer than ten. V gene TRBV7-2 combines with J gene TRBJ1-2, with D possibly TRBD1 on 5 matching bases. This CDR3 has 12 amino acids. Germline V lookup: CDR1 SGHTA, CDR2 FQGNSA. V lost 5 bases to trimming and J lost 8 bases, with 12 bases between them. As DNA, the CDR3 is TGTGCCAGCAGCCCCGGGGCCCGGGGCTACACCTTC. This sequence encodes CASSPGARGYTF.

DNA for the CDR3: TGTGCCAGCAGTTACCCCCAGGGGGACGATGAGCAGTTCTTC. This encodes CASSYPQGDDEQFF. The genes are TRBV6-5 and TRBJ2-1, with 7 bases that match TRBD1. This CDR3 contains 14 residues. Germline loops: CDR1 MNHEY, CDR2 SVGAGI. The V gene end was trimmed by 2 bases and the J gene end by 8 bases; junction bases not matched to a gene: 6.

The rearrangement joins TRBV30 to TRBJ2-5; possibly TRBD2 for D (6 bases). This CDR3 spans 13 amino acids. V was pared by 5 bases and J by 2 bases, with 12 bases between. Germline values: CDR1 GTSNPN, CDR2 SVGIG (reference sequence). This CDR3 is CAWGLSGQETQYF. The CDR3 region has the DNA TGTGCCTGGGGTCTTAGCGGACAAGAGACCCAGTACTTC.

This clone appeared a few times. The CDR3, as DNA: TGTGCTAGTGGTTTGGTACAACAGGGCACAGATACGCAGTATTTT. It yields the protein CASGLVQQGTDTQYF. The rearrangement uses TRBV12-5 and TRBJ2-3, with D possibly being TRBD1 (5 bases). Looked up from germline, CDR1 is LGHNT and CDR2 is FRNRAP. CDR3 length: 15 amino acids. V was pared by 0 bases and J by 1 base, with 8 bases between.

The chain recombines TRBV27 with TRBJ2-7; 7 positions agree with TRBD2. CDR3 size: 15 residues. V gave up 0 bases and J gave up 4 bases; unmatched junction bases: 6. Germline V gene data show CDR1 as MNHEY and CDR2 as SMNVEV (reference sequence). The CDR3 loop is CASSLSRTSRYEQYF. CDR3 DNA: TGTGCCAGCAGTTTATCTAGGACTAGTAGGTACGAGCAGTACTTC.

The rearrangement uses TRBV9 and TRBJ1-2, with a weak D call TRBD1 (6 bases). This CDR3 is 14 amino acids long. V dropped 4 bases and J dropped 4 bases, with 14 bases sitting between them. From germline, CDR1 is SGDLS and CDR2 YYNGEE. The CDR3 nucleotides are TGTGCCAGCAGCAGAACGGACAGCTTCTATGGCTACACCTTC. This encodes CASSRTDSFYGYTF.

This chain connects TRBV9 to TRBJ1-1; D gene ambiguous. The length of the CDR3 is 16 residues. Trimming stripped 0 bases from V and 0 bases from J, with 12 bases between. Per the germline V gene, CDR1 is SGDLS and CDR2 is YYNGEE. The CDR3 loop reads CASSVGLGSLNTEAFF. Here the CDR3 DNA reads TGTGCCAGCAGCGTAGGTCTTGGCAGCCTGAACACTGAAGCTTTCTTT.

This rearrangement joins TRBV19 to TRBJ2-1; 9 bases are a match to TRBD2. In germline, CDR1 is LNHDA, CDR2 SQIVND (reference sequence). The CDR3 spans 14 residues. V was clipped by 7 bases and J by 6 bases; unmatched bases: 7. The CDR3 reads CASNRGTSLNEQFF. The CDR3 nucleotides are TGTGCCAGTAATAGGGGGACTAGCCTCAATGAGCAGTTCTTC.

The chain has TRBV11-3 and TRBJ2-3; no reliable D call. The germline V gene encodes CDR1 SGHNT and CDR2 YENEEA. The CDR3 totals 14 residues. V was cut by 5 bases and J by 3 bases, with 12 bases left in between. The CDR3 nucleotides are TGTGCCAGCAGCCCACACTCGGAAACAGATACGCAGTATTTT. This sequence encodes CASSPHSETDTQYF.

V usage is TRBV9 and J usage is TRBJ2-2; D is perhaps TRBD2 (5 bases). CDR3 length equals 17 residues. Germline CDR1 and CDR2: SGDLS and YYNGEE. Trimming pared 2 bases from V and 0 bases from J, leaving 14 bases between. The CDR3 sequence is CASSVASGNSNTGELFF. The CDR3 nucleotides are TGTGCCAGCAGCGTGGCCAGCGGTAACTCGAACACCGGGGAGCTGTTTTTT.

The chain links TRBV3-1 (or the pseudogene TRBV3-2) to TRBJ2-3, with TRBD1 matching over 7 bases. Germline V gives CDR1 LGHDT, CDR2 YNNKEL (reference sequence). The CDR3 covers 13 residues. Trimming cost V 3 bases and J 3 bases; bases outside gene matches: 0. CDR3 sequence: CASSHRGTDTQYF. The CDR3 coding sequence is TGTGCCAGCAGCCACAGGGGGACAGATACGCAGTATTTT.